Sequencing of this T cell receptor (beta chain) was carried out in a study of blood T cell repertoires in COVID-19 (TCRdb year 2020). Regarding the complete study: Collaborator samples came from the United States, Italy and Spain and covered acute and convalescent phases of COVID-19. Where available, HLA class I and class II types were obtained from metadata supplied by the sample provider rather than from assay-based typing. Deeply sampled blood TCRbeta repertoires from subjects exposed to, actively infected with, or recovered from COVID-19 were included in the dataset. Samples were obtained from the ongoing ImmuneRACE study (first 160 participants) and from some 1,200 subjects provided by 6 global collaborators. The material from the prospective study consisted of cDNA or gDNA derived from T cells, B-cell-depleted T cells, or PBMCs. The sample metadata nearly always contained a de-identified subject ID, COVID-19 status, age in years and sex. The repertoires were released in a freely available public database intended as a resource for research on the immune response to SARS-CoV-2.

The CDR3 starts with the cysteine, ends with the phenylalanine, and has 16 residues. Only CDR3 DNA remains: 48 bases, in frame from the first base. V loses 5 bases, J loses 8 bases, and the germline ends lie 22 bases apart. The germline V gene (reference sequence) yields PRHDT for CDR1 and FYEKMQ for CDR2. The immunoSEQ Assay, a bias-controlled multiplex PCR, was used to amplify TCRbeta CDR3 regions from genomic DNA. The original methods were these. The number of nucleated cells in each sample was estimated from the amplification of reference gene primers within the assay. To quantify the absolute abundance of each unique TCRbeta CDR3 rearrangement, sequence reads were collapsed and filtered. Productive Simpson clonality was computed per sample as the square root of Simpson's diversity index over productive rearrangements. The clones in this table, taken by TCRdb from immuneACCESS, are in-frame only. Not every clone is retained; where verified, under half of the shortfall comes from an unresolved V gene, and the cause of the rest is unknown. V and J calls and clone size are those listed in that table; D and trimming were worked out from the DNA. Here the sample has around 200,000 clones; approximately 88% occur a single time. Approximately 10% of the sample is taken by the ten largest.

Enrolling through a virtual design, the prospective study's participants ranged in age from roughly 18 to 90 years and lived across 24 United States geographic areas. In the prospective study, cohorts were assigned on the basis of participant-reported clinical history obtained from a screening survey and a study questionnaire. Mobile phlebotomists in the prospective study collected whole blood, serum and a nasopharyngeal or oropharyngeal swab from every participant. Participants in the prospective study had the option to provide additional blood draws and questionnaires over a 2-month period. Blood samples from the prospective study were shipped frozen or at room temperature prior to DNA extraction. On this clone: It lacks a known antigen. No much larger clone is present one base from it, and per-base qualities are unavailable.

What the work shows at the level of the full study, not this receptor alone: Clinical and demographic metadata were provided uncurated, with the amount varying by source and participant.

Input material: PBMCs or T cells enriched from blood (not recorded which). The rearranged chain carries TRBV13 and TRBJ2-1, with TRBD2 as a weak D call on 6 bases. This clonotype was sampled from a man younger than 30 with acute COVID-19. The nucleotide sequence reads TGTGCCAGCAGCGGCGGGGCCTATCTTAGAGAGGATGAGCAGTTCTTC. Its product reads: CASSGGAYLREDEQFF.